What follows are 12 T cell receptor beta chains derived from one specimen sequenced in a study of T-cell reconstitution after alpha-beta-depleted transplantation in children listed by TCRdb under 2016. Libraries were prepared through PCR. For sequencing, an Illumina HiSeq 2500 was employed. TCR libraries were prepared with molecular barcoding, using unique molecular identifiers to normalize TCRbeta repertoire quantification. TCRdb redid the processing of the public reads, applying fastp at Q25 and MiXCR, and retained in-frame beta chains. Each entry is one CDR3 protein sequence, shown with its most common DNA and genes. The sample table lists fewer than 700,000 distinct CDR3 sequences, more than 20% of them with a count of one. Of the sample, 13% to 15% is held by the ten largest clones. The sample's treatment or condition, from its label and the paper: allogeneic hematopoietic cell transplantation with graft depleted of TCRalphabeta T cells and CD19 B cells.

The sample was PBMCs, mostly from graft donor cells, taken 360 days after TCRalphabeta/CD19-depleted stem cell transplant. The origin of the receptors is a boy under two years old who had a stem cell transplant for acute myeloid leukemia, so the T cells may come from the graft donor.

The genes are TRBV29-1 and TRBJ2-7; perhaps TRBD2 as D (6 bases). This CDR3 spans 14 amino acids. Germline assignment: CDR1 SQVTM and CDR2 ANQGSEA. V was clipped by 3 bases and J by 6 bases, with 18 bases between them. CDR3 protein: CSVDGGSEVGEQYF. The CDR3, as DNA: TGCAGCGTTGACGGGGGTTCGGAGGTTGGCGAGCAGTACTTC.

This clonotype has ten or more counts. This chain's CDR3 is CSVRGTYEQYF. Written as DNA, the CDR3 is TGCAGCGTGCGGGGTACCTACGAGCAGTACTTC. The rearrangement uses TRBV29-1 and TRBJ2-7; the D gene is possibly TRBD2 (6 bases). The germline gives CDR1 SQVTM, CDR2 ANQGSEA. This CDR3 region has 11 residues. Trimming took 6 bases from V and 2 from J, leaving 8 bases between them.

Ten or more counts support this clonotype. V is TRBV29-1 and J is TRBJ1-1; D may be TRBD1 (5 bases). The length of the CDR3 is 12 residues. Trimming removed 6 bases at V and 6 bases at J, with 14 bases between. CDR1 SQVTM and CDR2 ANQGSEA come from the germline V gene. The CDR3: CSVQGTVAEAFF. CDR3 nucleotide sequence: TGCAGCGTCCAGGGTACGGTCGCTGAAGCTTTCTTT.

This clonotype was seen more than once but under ten times. J is TRBJ2-3 and V is TRBV6-2 or TRBV6-3; possibly TRBD1 for D (5 bases). CDR3 length: 15 residues. V lost 2 bases and J lost 3, with 12 bases in between. Germline CDR1 and CDR2: MNHEY and SVGEGT. Here the CDR3 DNA reads TGTGCCAGCAGTTACAGTTCAGGGTGGACAGATACGCAGTATTTT. Translation gives CASSYSSGWTDTQYF.

This clonotype was counted ten times or more. V usage is TRBV29-1 and J usage is TRBJ1-3; D gene ambiguous. Germline CDR1 and CDR2: SQVTM and ANQGSEA. The ends were cut back, 3 bases at V and 8 bases at J, with 17 bases in the middle. The CDR3 consists of 14 residues. CDR3: CSVDYGLGGHTIYF. CDR3 bases: TGCAGCGTTGATTATGGCTTGGGAGGCCACACCATATATTTT.

This clonotype was seen only a few times. The genes are TRBV6-5 and TRBJ2-1, with D possibly TRBD1 on 6 matching bases. The germline CDR1 and CDR2 sequences are MNHEY and SVGAGI. V was clipped by 2 bases and J by 4 bases, with 21 bases between them. This CDR3 region has 18 residues. The CDR3 DNA is TGTGCCAGCAGTTACGGAGTGGAAGCGACAGGTCTTTACAATGAGCAGTTCTTC. Encoded protein: CASSYGVEATGLYNEQFF.

The CDR3 nucleotides read TGTGCCAGCAGCCCCCGACATTCCACTAGTTACAATGAGCAGTTCTTC. It codes for CASSPRHSTSYNEQFF. The rearrangement uses TRBV9 and TRBJ2-1; tentative D call: TRBD2 (5 bases). The CDR3 is 16 amino acids. V was trimmed by 4 bases and J by 4 bases, leaving 18 bases between them. Germline CDR1 SGDLS, CDR2 YYNGEE.

This clonotype has a handful of counts. The chain links TRBV4-3 to TRBJ2-3; TRBD1 agrees at 10 bases. The junction had 1 base not matched to a gene; V was cut back by 3 bases and J by 1 base. CDR3 length: 15 residues. From germline, CDR1 is LGHNA and CDR2 YSLEER. The CDR3 nucleotides read TGCGCCAGCAGCCAGGACAGGGGGGGCACAGATACGCAGTATTTT. This translates into CASSQDRGGTDTQYF.

This clonotype was seen many times. V and J are TRBV29-1 and TRBJ1-2; D uncertain. Trimming cost V 7 bases and J 7 bases, with 10 bases left between them. Germline CDR1 reads SQVTM; CDR2 reads ANQGSEA. CDR3 length: 10 residues. CDR3 amino acids: CSALTPGYTF. CDR3 nucleotides: TGCAGCGCCCTAACCCCTGGCTACACCTTC.

This clonotype was counted only a few times. V usage is TRBV7-3 and J usage is TRBJ2-1, with 11 bases identical to TRBD1. The V and J ends lost 8 bases and 8 bases, in that order; junction bases with no gene match: 14. The CDR3 extends over 16 amino acids. CDR1 and CDR2 (germline): SGHTA, FQGTGA. CDR3 DNA: TGTGCCAGCGGGCCCCTAGGGACAGGGGGAATGGATGAGCAGTTCTTC. This codes for CASGPLGTGGMDEQFF.

This sequence joins TRBV4-1 and TRBJ2-1; a weak D match, TRBD2 (5 bases). Per the germline V gene, CDR1 is MGHRA and CDR2 is YSYEKL. V dropped 0 bases and J dropped 0 bases, with 9 bases sitting between them. The CDR3 has 16 amino acids. The CDR3 sequence is CASSQEGEGSYNEQFF. CDR3 DNA sequence: TGCGCCAGCAGCCAAGAGGGTGAGGGCTCCTACAATGAGCAGTTCTTC.

This clonotype has only a few counts. CDR3 DNA sequence: TGCAGTGCTAGGGCCCAGGGTGGCACCGGGGAGCTGTTTTTT. Encoded protein: CSARAQGGTGELFF. This chain joins TRBV20-1 and TRBJ2-2, with D perhaps TRBD1 (5 bases). CDR1 is DFQATT, CDR2 SNEGSKA, per germline (reference sequence). V was shortened by 3 bases and J by 4 bases, with 12 bases between the two germline ends. This CDR3 spans 14 amino acids.